Listed here are 6 T cell receptor beta chains from one sample, sequenced in a study of blood T cell repertoires in COVID-19 (dated by TCRdb to 2018 to 2021). Library preparation was by the immunoSEQ multiplex PCR assay. The table was pulled from immuneACCESS by TCRdb, which kept in-frame rearrangements only. Such tables lose some clones; where checked, under half of the loss comes from unresolved V genes, and the rest has no known cause. In all, the sample holds tens of thousands of clones, and about 90% of those were seen once. The ten biggest clones cover about 9.3% of the sample. The material sequenced was peripheral blood. All receptors derive from a man between 60 and 75 years old with active COVID-19.

Here the CDR3 DNA reads TGTGCCACCGCCCAAACAGGGAATCAGCCCCAGCATTTT. The encoded protein is CATAQTGNQPQHF. The chain joins TRBV24-1 to TRBJ1-5; the D gene is possibly TRBD1 (6 bases). This CDR3 region has 13 residues. V was shortened by 9 bases and J by 4 bases, with 12 bases between the two germline ends. Germline V gene sequence: CDR1 KGHDR, CDR2 SFDVKD.

CDR3 DNA: TGTGCCAGCAAGAGAGTTAACACTGAAGCTTTCTTT. This encodes CASKRVNTEAFF. The gene calls are TRBV12-3 or TRBV12-4 and TRBJ1-1; no clear D. V lost 7 bases and J lost 2, with 8 bases in between. CDR3 length: 12 amino acids.

In this sample, this clone turned up once. J is TRBJ2-7 and V is TRBV2; TRBD2 matches at 12 bases. CDR3 length: 14 residues. The V gene end was trimmed by 6 bases and the J gene end by 4 bases; junction bases not matched to a gene: 4. Germline-derived CDR1 and CDR2 are SNHLY and FYNNEI. The CDR3 coding sequence is TGTGCCAGCAGCGGGACTAGCGGGTTTTACGAGCAGTACTTC. It codes for CASSGTSGFYEQYF.

This clone was recorded only once. The chain employs TRBV25-1 and TRBJ2-7; tentative D call: TRBD1 (5 bases). CDR1 MGHDK and CDR2 SYGVNS come from the germline V gene. The CDR3 sequence is 13 residues long. Trimming shortened V by 4 bases and J by 2 bases, and 9 bases separated the two germline ends. CDR3 protein: CASSAGHPYEQYF. Here the CDR3 DNA reads TGTGCCAGCAGTGCTGGACATCCCTACGAGCAGTACTTC.

The V and J genes are TRBV7-6 and TRBJ2-3; TRBD1 might be the D (5 bases). Trimming left V 1 base short and J 1 base short, with 9 bases between. CDR3 length: 15 amino acids. CDR1 and CDR2 (germline): SGHVS, FNYEAQ. The CDR3 region has the DNA TGTGCCAGCAGCTTAGAGTGGGGCCGCACAGATACGCAGTATTTT. Translated, it gives CASSLEWGRTDTQYF.

The chain has TRBV27 and TRBJ2-1; 12 bases align to TRBD1. The CDR3 extends over 15 amino acids. The V and J ends lost 5 bases and 7 bases, in that order; junction bases with no gene match: 6. Germline V gives CDR1 MNHEY, CDR2 SMNVEV (reference sequence). CDR3: CASSGGQGAQNEQFF. The CDR3 DNA reads TGTGCCAGCAGTGGGGGACAGGGGGCGCAGAATGAGCAGTTCTTC.